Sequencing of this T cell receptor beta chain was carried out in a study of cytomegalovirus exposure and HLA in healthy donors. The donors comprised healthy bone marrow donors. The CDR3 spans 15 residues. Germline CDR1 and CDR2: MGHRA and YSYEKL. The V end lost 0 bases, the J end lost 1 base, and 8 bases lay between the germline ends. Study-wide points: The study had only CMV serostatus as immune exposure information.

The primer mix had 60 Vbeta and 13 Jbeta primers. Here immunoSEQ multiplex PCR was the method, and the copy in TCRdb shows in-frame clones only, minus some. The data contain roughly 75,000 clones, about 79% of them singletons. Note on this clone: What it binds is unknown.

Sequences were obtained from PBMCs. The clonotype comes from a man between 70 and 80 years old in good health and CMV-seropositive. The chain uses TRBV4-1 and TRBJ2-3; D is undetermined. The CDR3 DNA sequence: TGCGCCAGCAGCCAAGATGAGGTACGCACAGATACGCAGTATTTT. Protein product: CASSQDEVRTDTQYF.